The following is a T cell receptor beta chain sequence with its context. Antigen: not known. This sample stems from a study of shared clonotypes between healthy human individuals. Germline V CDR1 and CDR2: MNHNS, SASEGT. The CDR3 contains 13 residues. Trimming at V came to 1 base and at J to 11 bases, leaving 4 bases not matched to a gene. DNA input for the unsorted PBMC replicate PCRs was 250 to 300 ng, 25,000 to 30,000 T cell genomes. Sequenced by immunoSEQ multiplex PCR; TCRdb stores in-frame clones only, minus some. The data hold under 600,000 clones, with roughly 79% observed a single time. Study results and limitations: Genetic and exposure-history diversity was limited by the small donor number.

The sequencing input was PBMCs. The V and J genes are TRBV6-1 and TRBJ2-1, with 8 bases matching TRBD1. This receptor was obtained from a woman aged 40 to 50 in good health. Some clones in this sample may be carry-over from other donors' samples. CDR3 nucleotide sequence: TGTGCCAGCAGTGAAGGGACAGGGAGGCAGCAGTTCTTC. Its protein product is CASSEGTGRQQFF.